This T cell receptor beta chain was identified in a study of T cell responses to AZD1222 COVID-19 vaccine. General study points: Only a handful of AZD1222 recipients, roughly six in all, had baseline seropositivity.

With regard to this clone: What it binds is unknown.

The assay was immunoSEQ multiplex PCR, and TCRdb's table has in-frame clones only and misses some. Of 190,000 or so clones listed, approximately 90% were seen once; the top ten hold about 25%. V gave up 6 bases and J gave up 8 bases; unmatched junction bases: 11. The germline V gene has CDR1 SNHLY and CDR2 FYNNEI. This CDR3 comprises 15 residues. This sequence was found in an adult who received the AZD1222 COVID-19 vaccine. The chain carries TRBV2 and TRBJ2-1; TRBD2 matches 9 bases. Sequenced material: peripheral blood, taken 28 days after the second AZD1222 dose. Here the CDR3 reads CASSPSGNSVDEQFF. CDR3 DNA: TGTGCCAGCAGCCCTAGCGGGAACTCGGTCGATGAGCAGTTCTTC.